The 21 T cell receptor beta chains given below trace back to one sample, sequenced in a study of T cell responses to AZD1222 COVID-19 vaccine. Method: immunoSEQ multiplex PCR; TCRdb's copy keeps in-frame clones and lacks some. Of 150,000 or so clones listed, roughly 92% are singletons. The material sequenced was peripheral blood, taken 28 days after the second AZD1222 dose. The receptors were sampled from an adult who received the AZD1222 COVID-19 vaccine.

This sequence joins TRBV28 and TRBJ2-7; 8 bases map to TRBD2. The V gene's germline CDR1 is MDHEN and CDR2 SYDVKM. V gave up 6 bases and J gave up 7 bases; unmatched junction bases: 14. This CDR3 is 15 amino acids long. CDR3 in amino acids: CASSSLGAGAREQYF. The CDR3 DNA reads as TGTGCCAGCAGCTCCCTTGGAGCGGGAGCGAGGGAGCAGTACTTC.

The V call is TRBV28, the J call TRBJ1-2; 7 bases line up with TRBD1. This CDR3 is built from 14 residues. CDR1 and CDR2 from the germline V gene are MDHEN and SYDVKM. Unmatched junction bases numbered 7, after V lost 6 bases and J lost 3 bases. DNA of the CDR3: TGTGCCAGCAGCACCAGGGGGATGGACTATGGCTACACCTTC. It yields the protein CASSTRGMDYGYTF.

Only one count was recorded for this clone. The V gene is TRBV29-1, the J gene TRBJ2-1, with D tentatively TRBD2 (5 bases). V shed 7 bases and J shed 9 bases, with 16 bases lying between them. In germline, CDR1 is SQVTM, CDR2 ANQGSEA. The CDR3 consists of 12 residues. The chain's CDR3 is CSADRAGGEQFF. In DNA, the CDR3 is TGCAGCGCGGACCGGGCGGGTGGTGAGCAGTTCTTC.

The chain links TRBV21-1 to TRBJ1-1; TRBD1 reflects the table's D call only, with no check against the DNA. TRBV21-1 is given as a pseudogene. The CDR3 consists of 18 residues. The CDR3 reads CAGSRLHLGFLGPTEAFF. The CDR3, as DNA: TGTGCCGGATCGAGGCTGCACTTGGGATTCCTGGGGCCCACTGAAGCTTTCTTT.

In DNA form, the CDR3 reads TGTGCCAGCAGCGGACAGCCGAACACTGAAGCTTTCTTT. It codes for CASSGQPNTEAFF. This sequence joins TRBV6-5 and TRBJ1-1, with TRBD1 as a possible D gene (6 bases). The CDR3 is 13 residues long. Germline CDR1 and CDR2: MNHEY and SVGAGI. V was pared by 6 bases and J by 1 base, with 9 bases between.

The chain has TRBV6-1 and TRBJ2-2, with D perhaps matching TRBD2 (6 bases). V was clipped by 1 base and J by 7 bases, with 13 bases between them. In germline, CDR1 is MNHNS, CDR2 SASEGT. The CDR3 is 15 residues long. DNA for the CDR3: TGTGCCAGCAGTGAAGTTCCGGGGGTGGGCGGGGAGCTGTTTTTT. Protein: CASSEVPGVGGELFF.

This clone was picked up one time. This chain links TRBV24-1 with TRBJ2-2; 7 bases line up with TRBD2. Germline V gene sequence: CDR1 KGHDR, CDR2 SFDVKD. The CDR3 runs 15 residues. J gave up 3 bases and V 9 bases, and 9 bases lay outside the gene matches. In nucleotides, the CDR3 is TGTGCCACCGGCCCTAGCGGCCCTTACACCGGGGAGCTGTTTTTT. This sequence encodes CATGPSGPYTGELFF.

The genes are TRBV7-9 and TRBJ2-7; perhaps TRBD1 as D (6 bases). Germline values: CDR1 SEHNR, CDR2 FQNEAQ (reference sequence). The CDR3 length is 14 residues. V was cut by 5 bases and J by 0 bases, with 11 bases left in between. The CDR3: CASSRRGLSYEQYF. The CDR3 nucleotides read TGTGCCAGCAGCCGCAGGGGTCTCTCCTACGAGCAGTACTTC. The variable domain in full, with the rest retrieved from reference TRBV7-9 and TRBJ2-7, is DTGVSQNPRHKITKRGQNVTFRCDPISEHNRLYWYRQTLGQGPEFLTYFQNEAQLEKSRLLSDRFSAERPKGSFSTLEIQRTEQGDSAMYLCASSRRGLSYEQYFGPGTRLTVT.

V gene TRBV11-3 combines with J gene TRBJ2-2, with D maybe TRBD1 (7 bases). CDR1 and CDR2 (germline): SGHNT, YENEEA. This CDR3 contains 16 residues. V gave up 5 bases and J gave up 6 bases, with 19 bases separating them. CDR3 nucleotides: TGTGCCAGCAGCCCAGGGGGGTCTAGTGGGTCCGGGGAGCTGTTTTTT. Translated, it gives CASSPGGSSGSGELFF.

This CDR3 reads CASSPGQGSSETQYF. The CDR3 DNA is TGTGCCAGCTCACCGGGGCAGGGTTCTTCAGAGACCCAGTACTTC. The chain joins TRBV18 to TRBJ2-5; TRBD1 might be the D (5 bases). The CDR3 is 15 residues long. With 3 bases removed from V and 4 bases from J, the gap between germline ends came to 15 bases. Germline V gene sequence: CDR1 KGHSH, CDR2 LQKENI.

The V gene is TRBV5-1, the J gene TRBJ2-1, with D unclear. The CDR3 totals 14 residues. Germline V gene lookup returns CDR1 SGHRS and CDR2 YFSETQ. Trimming shortened V by 1 base and J by 0 bases, and 5 bases separated the two germline ends. The CDR3 loop reads CASSLSGSYNEQFF. CDR3 coding DNA: TGCGCCAGCAGCTTGTCGGGCTCCTACAATGAGCAGTTCTTC.

The chain recombines TRBV9 with TRBJ1-5; D call uncertain. The CDR3 sequence is 15 residues long. Per germline, CDR1 SGDLS and CDR2 YYNGEE. The ends were cut back, 1 base at V and 4 bases at J, with 12 bases in the middle. The CDR3 sequence is CASSVSWGENQPQHF. The CDR3, as DNA: TGTGCCAGCAGCGTATCTTGGGGTGAAAATCAGCCCCAGCATTTT.

This chain links TRBV19 with TRBJ2-7, with 8 positions matching TRBD1. J was trimmed by 6 bases and V by 6 bases; bases with no gene match: 13. CDR3 length: 15 amino acids. Germline V gene lookup returns CDR1 LNHDA and CDR2 SQIVND (reference sequence). CDR3 sequence (DNA): TGTGCCAGTAGACCCGGGACAGGATACCTAGGCGAGCAGTACTTC. Translated: CASRPGTGYLGEQYF. Supplemented by reference TRBV19 and TRBJ2-7, the full variable domain reads DGGITQSPKYLFRKEGQNVTLSCEQNLNHDAMYWYRQDPGQGLRLIYYSQIVNDFQKGDIAEGYSVSREKKESFPLTVTSAQKNPTAFYLCASRPGTGYLGEQYFGPGTRLTVT.

The chain recombines TRBV5-5 with TRBJ1-4; D gene unclear. Trimming removed 5 bases from V and 2 bases from J, with 7 bases in between. The CDR3 loop spans 13 amino acids. Germline V gives CDR1 SGHKS, CDR2 YYEKEE (reference sequence). CDR3 residues: CASSRPTNEKLFF. CDR3 DNA sequence: TGTGCCAGCAGTAGGCCGACTAATGAAAAACTGTTTTTT.

The rearrangement joins TRBV28 to TRBJ1-1; tentatively, D is TRBD1 (5 bases). CDR1 is MDHEN and CDR2 is SYDVKM in the germline V gene. The CDR3 has 15 residues. V was cut by 8 bases and J by 3 bases, with 19 bases left in between. The CDR3 sequence: CASGPWGEPYTEAFF. The CDR3 DNA follows: TGTGCCAGCGGCCCTTGGGGGGAACCGTACACTGAAGCTTTCTTT.

This clone was counted only a few times. The chain links TRBV10-3 to TRBJ1-2; TRBD1 matches at 9 bases. Germline trimming cut 6 bases from V and 5 bases from J; bases unmatched to any gene: 7. The CDR3 is 14 amino acids. The germline gives CDR1 ENHRY, CDR2 SYGVKD. CDR3 sequence: CAIRRDRDVYGYTF. The CDR3 DNA follows: TGTGCCATCAGGCGGGACAGGGATGTATATGGCTACACCTTC.

This chain uses TRBV11-3 with TRBJ1-1; no definite D call. Germline V CDR1 and CDR2: SGHNT, YENEEA. Between the trimmed V and J ends, which lost 5 bases and 5 bases, there was a span of 18 bases. CDR3 length equals 15 residues. The CDR3 reads CASSPGPAERTEAFF. The CDR3 DNA is TGTGCCAGCAGCCCTGGGCCAGCCGAGAGGACTGAAGCTTTCTTT.

J is TRBJ2-7 and V is TRBV9; 12 bases are shared with TRBD2. The CDR3 runs 14 residues. The germline CDR1 and CDR2 sequences are SGDLS and YYNGEE. V shed 0 bases and J 8 bases; nucleotides not matched to a gene: 3. The CDR3 bases are TGTGCCAGCAGCGTAGCGACTAGCGGGAGTAAGCAGTACTTC. Its protein product is CASSVATSGSKQYF.

The rearrangement links TRBV4-1 to TRBJ2-2; possible D gene TRBD1, 5 bases. The germline V gene encodes CDR1 MGHRA and CDR2 YSYEKL. The CDR3 length is 13 residues. Trimming stripped 4 bases from V and 8 bases from J, with 11 bases between. The CDR3 reads CASSPWGVGELFF. CDR3 coding DNA: TGCGCCAGCAGCCCCTGGGGCGTGGGGGAGCTGTTTTTT.

A few counts support this clone. The J gene is TRBJ1-2, the V gene TRBV4-2, with 7 bases lining up with TRBD1. Per germline, CDR1 LGHNA and CDR2 YNFKEQ. CDR3 length equals 16 residues. Losses at the gene ends were 1 base for V and 7 bases for J; bases not matched to a gene: 12. DNA for the CDR3: TGTGCCAGCAGCCAAGTTGGTCTCCAGGGGGATGGTGGCTACACCTTC. Protein: CASSQVGLQGDGGYTF.

The genes are TRBV10-3 and TRBJ1-1, with 11 bases identical to TRBD1. CDR3 length: 15 amino acids. Per the germline V gene, CDR1 is ENHRY and CDR2 is SYGVKD. V gave up 4 bases and J gave up 1 base; unmatched junction bases: 2. The CDR3, as DNA: TGTGCCATCAGTGTTGGGACAGGGGGGAACACTGAAGCTTTCTTT. Translation gives CAISVGTGGNTEAFF.